The following is a TCR beta chain sequence with its context. J was trimmed by 4 bases and V by 0 bases; bases with no gene match: 8. The CDR3 sequence is 17 residues long. Germline CDR1 is LNHDA and CDR2 is SQIVND (reference sequence). Recruitment covered roughly 22 US areas and drew participants whose ages spanned about 18 to 90 years. This record comes from a study of blood T cell repertoires in COVID-19. The repertoire was sequenced with immunoSEQ multiplex PCR; TCRdb's copy has only in-frame clones and lacks some. The sample has about 140,000 clones, about four fifths seen once. The clonotype originates from a woman aged 50 to 65 with acute COVID-19. The chain couples TRBV19 to TRBJ2-3; TRBD2 aligns across 9 bases. What was sequenced was PBMCs or T cells enriched from blood (not recorded which). The CDR3 sequence: CASSIDAIAGVPDTQYF. Here the CDR3 DNA reads TGTGCCAGTAGTATAGATGCGATAGCGGGAGTTCCAGATACGCAGTATTTT.